The rows below give T cell receptor beta chains drawn from one sample of a study of cytomegalovirus exposure and HLA in healthy donors. The method was immunoSEQ multiplex PCR; TCRdb's version includes in-frame clones alone and lacks a portion of them. The sample contains around 170,000 clones, almost 80% of which appear only once. Sequencing was performed on PBMCs. The receptors originated from a male donor in good health and CMV-seronegative. Each CDR3 is given with its conserved first and last residue. D genes are given only for firm matches. The size of a clone is reported for some rows only, either as once, few or many, or as a class for expanded clones.

clone size,J gene,V gene,D gene,CDR3 protein,CDR3 DNA
NA,TRBJ2-7,TRBV7-6,TRBD1,CASSLKGTVYEQYF,TGTGCCAGCAGCTTAAAAGGGACAGTCTACGAGCAGTACTTC
NA,TRBJ2-5,TRBV5-3,TRBD2,CARSSMTSLETQYF,TGTGCCAGAAGCTCCATGACTAGCCTGGAGACCCAGTACTTC
NA,TRBJ1-5,TRBV7-9,NA,CASSRAGNQPQHF,TGTGCCAGCAGCCGCGCAGGGAATCAGCCCCAGCATTTT
NA,TRBJ1-2,TRBV7-8,NA,CASSQNQGRVGYTF,TGTGCCAGCAGCCAAAACCAGGGTAGAGTTGGCTACACCTTC
NA,TRBJ2-5,TRBV7-2,TRBD1,CASGPRTGMTQETQYF,TGTGCCAGCGGACCGAGGACAGGGATGACCCAAGAGACCCAGTACTTC
NA,TRBJ2-7,TRBV10-3,TRBD2,CAISESTSASYEQYF,TGTGCCATCAGTGAGTCGACTAGCGCCTCCTACGAGCAGTACTTC
NA,TRBJ1-5,TRBV6-5,NA,CASSKFPSGNQPQHF,TGTGCCAGCAGTAAATTCCCCTCGGGCAATCAGCCCCAGCATTTT
once,TRBJ1-1,TRBV15,NA,CATSRGLGVATEAFF,TGTGCCACCAGCAGGGGTTTAGGGGTTGCCACTGAAGCTTTCTTT
NA,TRBJ2-1,TRBV7-6,TRBD2,CASSLAQAGGYNEQFF,TGTGCCAGCAGCTTAGCGCAGGCGGGAGGATACAATGAGCAGTTCTTC
few,TRBJ1-2,TRBV19,NA,CASTDFLPGRGLDGYTF,TGTGCCAGTACCGATTTCCTCCCGGGGCGGGGGCTCGATGGCTACACCTTC
NA,TRBJ1-3,TRBV28,NA,CASSFPPKTIYF,TGTGCCAGCAGTTTTCCCCCTAAGACCATATATTTT
few,TRBJ2-7,TRBV28,TRBD2,CASSNPSGSSSYEQYF,TGTGCCAGCAGTAATCCTAGCGGGTCGAGCTCCTACGAGCAGTACTTC
NA,TRBJ1-2,TRBV6-6,TRBD1,CASSDPGTAYGYTF,TGTGCCAGCAGCGACCCCGGGACAGCCTATGGCTACACCTTC
NA,TRBJ2-7,TRBV5-5,TRBD1,CASSQGGQVPFFEYF,TGTGCCAGCAGCCAAGGGGGACAGGTACCCTTTTTTGAATACTTC
once,TRBJ2-6,TRBV27,NA,CASSLWALAATSGANVLTF,TGTGCCAGCAGTTTATGGGCCCTGGCAGCTACGTCTGGGGCCAACGTCCTGACTTTC
once,TRBJ2-2,TRBV6-5,NA,CASTRTGSNTGGLFF,TGTGCCAGCACCAGGACAGGTTCGAACACCGGGGGGCTGTTTTTT
NA,TRBJ1-5,TRBV2,NA,CASRTESNQPQHF,TGTGCCAGCAGAACAGAAAGCAATCAGCCCCAGCATTTT
NA,TRBJ2-7,TRBV9,NA,CASSTNSLSYEQYF,TGTGCCAGCAGCACGAACAGCTTATCCTACGAGCAGTACTTC
NA,TRBJ1-2,TRBV9,TRBD1,CASSADRGVNGYTF,TGTGCCAGCAGCGCGGACAGGGGTGTGAATGGCTACACCTTC
NA,TRBJ1-5,TRBV2,TRBD1,CASSGDRGISNQPQHF,TGTGCCAGCAGCGGGGACAGGGGGATTAGCAATCAGCCCCAGCATTTT
NA,TRBJ1-3,TRBV7-3,NA,CASSRDNGNTIYF,TGTGCCAGCAGCCGGGACAATGGAAACACCATATATTTT
NA,TRBJ2-7,TRBV7-9,TRBD2,CASRALAGAYEQYF,TGTGCCAGCAGGGCACTAGCGGGCGCCTACGAGCAGTACTTC
NA,TRBJ2-3,TRBV28,NA,CASSLQSDTQYF,TGTGCCAGCAGTTTACAGTCAGATACGCAGTATTTT
NA,TRBJ2-5,TRBV7-6,TRBD1,CASTLGTGVETQYF,TGTGCCAGCACCCTTGGGACAGGGGTAGAGACCCAGTACTTC
NA,TRBJ1-5,TRBV19,NA,CASMETPNQPQHF,TGTGCCAGTATGGAGACGCCGAATCAGCCCCAGCATTTT
few,TRBJ2-7,TRBV7-2,NA,CASTQTRASYEQYF,TGTGCCAGCACCCAAACGAGGGCCAGTTACGAGCAGTACTTC
NA,TRBJ1-5,TRBV10-3,NA,CAISVERDNQPQHF,TGTGCCATCAGTGTCGAAAGAGATAATCAGCCCCAGCATTTT
NA,TRBJ1-5,TRBV9,NA,CASSVKIGEPQHF,TGTGCCAGCAGCGTAAAGATCGGGGAGCCCCAGCATTTT
NA,TRBJ2-3,TRBV11-2,NA,CASSLVSSPGADTQYF,TGTGCCAGCAGCTTAGTCTCTAGCCCTGGGGCAGATACGCAGTATTTT
NA,TRBJ1-1,TRBV6-5,NA,CASSPLTGMTEAFF,TGTGCCAGCAGTCCCCTGACGGGGATGACTGAAGCTTTCTTT
NA,TRBJ1-1,TRBV9,NA,CASSVGSGLGTEAFF,TGTGCCAGCAGCGTAGGGTCAGGGCTAGGCACTGAAGCTTTCTTT
once,TRBJ2-7,TRBV10-3,NA,CAMALRDTYEQYF,TGTGCCATGGCGCTTCGGGATACCTACGAGCAGTACTTC
few,TRBJ2-6,TRBV7-9,NA,CASSTNRDSHSGANVLTF,TGTGCCAGCAGCACAAACCGGGACTCCCACTCTGGGGCCAACGTCCTGACTTTC
NA,TRBJ2-3,TRBV7-9,NA,CAQGHGDHATQYF,TGTGCGCAGGGCCACGGTGATCACGCTACGCAGTATTTT
NA,TRBJ2-7,TRBV7-9,TRBD2,CASSSPGGGGSTEQYF,TGTGCCAGCAGCTCCCCCGGTGGCGGGGGGTCTACCGAGCAGTACTTC
NA,TRBJ2-3,TRBV5-6,TRBD1,CASSPGGTGVDTQYF,TGTGCCAGCAGCCCGGGAGGGACAGGGGTCGATACGCAGTATTTT
once,TRBJ2-7,TRBV6-6,NA,CASSYLGAGDEQYF,TGTGCCAGCAGTTACCTTGGGGCTGGGGACGAGCAGTACTTC
NA,TRBJ2-1,TRBV29-1,NA,CSARRGRNEQFF,TGCAGCGCCCGCCGGGGGAGAAATGAGCAGTTCTTC
NA,TRBJ2-7,TRBV9,NA,CASSVGGAPYEQYF,TGTGCCAGCAGCGTAGGCGGGGCACCCTACGAGCAGTACTTC
once,TRBJ1-2,TRBV5-1,TRBD1,CASSLVPGGMEGYTF,TGCGCCAGCAGCTTGGTCCCAGGGGGGATGGAGGGCTACACCTTC
NA,TRBJ1-1,TRBV30,NA,CAWRWERDTEAFF,TGTGCCTGGAGATGGGAGAGGGACACTGAAGCTTTCTTT
few,TRBJ2-3,TRBV6-5,NA,CASSYGAGAADTQYF,TGTGCCAGCAGTTACGGGGCAGGGGCCGCAGATACGCAGTATTTT
NA,TRBJ1-1,TRBV4-1,NA,CASSQDSPGGTEAFF,TGCGCCAGCAGCCAAGATTCCCCGGGGGGGACTGAAGCTTTCTTT
few,TRBJ1-2,TRBV4-2,NA,CASSQDGQGNRGYTF,TGTGCCAGCAGCCAAGACGGGCAGGGAAATCGGGGCTACACCTTC
once,TRBJ1-4,TRBV9,NA,CASSAGPTTNEKLFF,TGTGCCAGCAGCGCCGGTCCAACAACTAATGAAAAACTGTTTTTT